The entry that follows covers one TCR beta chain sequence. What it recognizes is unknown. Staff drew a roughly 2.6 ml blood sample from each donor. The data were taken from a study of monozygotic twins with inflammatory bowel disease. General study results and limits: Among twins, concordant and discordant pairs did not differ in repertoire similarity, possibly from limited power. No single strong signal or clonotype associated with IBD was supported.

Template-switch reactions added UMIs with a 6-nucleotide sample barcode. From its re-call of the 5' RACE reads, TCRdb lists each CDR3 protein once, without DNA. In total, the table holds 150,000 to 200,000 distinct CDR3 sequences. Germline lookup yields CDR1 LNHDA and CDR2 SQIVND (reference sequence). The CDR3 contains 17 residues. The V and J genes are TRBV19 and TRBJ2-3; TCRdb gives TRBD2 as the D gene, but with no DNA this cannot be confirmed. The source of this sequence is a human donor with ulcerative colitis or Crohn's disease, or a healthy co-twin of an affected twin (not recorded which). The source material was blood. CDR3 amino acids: CASSKGLAGAWADTQYF.